Listed here are 14 T cell receptor delta chains from one sample, sequenced in a study of gamma-delta chains in newborns, infants, children. TCRdb repeated clone calling on the reads with CATT. Of over a thousand delta-chain clones listed, around 3.6% were seen once; the top ten hold around 28%. The sequenced material came from blood. These receptors all come from a child who was a newborn, infant or young child, either healthy, febrile or measles-vaccinated (not recorded which).

The table lists this clone with a few counts. Since a far larger clone is one base different, this is likely a read error. The V call is TRDV2, the J call TRDJ1, with D unresolved. The CDR3 is made up of 17 amino acids. The germline V gene has CDR1 GEAIGNYY and CDR2 EKD. CDR3 loop: CAGDTVGRNYPTDKLIF. Written as DNA, the CDR3 is TGTGCCGGTGACACCGTCGGGAGGAATTACCCAACCGATAAACTCATCTTT.

Comments on this clone: A read error is likely here: a far larger clone is one base away. Other DNA sequences in this sample translate to the same CDR3. V is TRDV2 and J is TRDJ3; 9 nucleotides agree with TRDD3. The CDR3 has 21 residues. Germline V gene sequence: CDR1 GEAIGNYY, CDR2 EKD. J gave up 0 bases and V 3 bases, and 14 bases lay outside the gene matches. DNA of the CDR3: TGTGCCTGTGACGGGGTACTGGGGGACACCTTCAGCTCCTGGGACACCCGACAGATGTTTTTC. This translates into CACDGVLGDTFSSWDTRQMFF.

Of note for this clone: TCRdb's protein for this DNA is that of a much larger clone and differs from the translation at residue 4, likely a read error; the protein shown is the DNA translation. V usage is TRDV1 and J usage is TRDJ1, with D uncertain. From germline, CDR1 is TSWWSYY and CDR2 QGS. The CDR3 has 13 residues. In nucleotides, the CDR3 is TGTGCTCTTGAGGAACAGTACTCCCCCAAACTCATCTTT. Amino acids: CALEEQYSPKLIF.

This clone rates as large (0.1 to 1%). This specimen includes other DNA sequences encoding the same CDR3. The chain has TRDV1 and TRDJ1, with TRDD3 matching 12 bases. CDR1 TSWWSYY and CDR2 QGS come from the germline V gene. The ends lost 3 bases at V and 3 bases at J; junction bases unmatched: 17. The length of the CDR3 is 20 residues. CDR3 in amino acids: CALGDFSQYWGIQLSDKLIF. CDR3 DNA sequence: TGTGCTCTTGGGGACTTCTCCCAGTACTGGGGGATACAATTGTCCGATAAACTCATCTTT.

This clone was seen a few times. The chain combines TRDV1 with TRDJ1; TRDD2 might be the D (5 bases). Trimming left V 6 bases short and J 0 bases short, with 26 bases between. CDR3 length: 19 residues. Germline lookup yields CDR1 TSWWSYY and CDR2 QGS. The CDR3 nucleotides read TGTGCTCTTGGACCCTTCTCCCGTACTGACCACCGGTACACCGATAAACTCATCTTT. The encoded protein is CALGPFSRTDHRYTDKLIF.

This clone showed up just a few times. Since a far larger clone is one base different, this is likely a read error. This CDR3 is also generated by other DNA sequences in the sample. This rearrangement joins TRDV2 to TRDJ1; TRDD3 matches at 9 bases. The CDR3 is made up of 12 amino acids. The V and J ends lost 3 bases and 10 bases, in that order; junction bases with no gene match: 5. CDR1 is GEAIGNYY, CDR2 EKD, per germline. The CDR3 loop reads CACDPGGSRLIF. CDR3 bases: TGTGCCTGTGACCCTGGGGGATCTAGACTCATCTTT.

By share, this clone ranks as large (0.1 to 1%). The chain joins TRDV2 to TRDJ1; 11 nucleotides align to TRDD3. The CDR3 totals 15 residues. The trim removed 0 bases at V and 7 bases at J, leaving 6 bases unmatched. In germline, CDR1 is GEAIGNYY, CDR2 EKD. In nucleotides, the CDR3 is TGTGCCTGTGACACCGGGTTACTGGGGGATAGTAAACTCATCTTT. It specifies CACDTGLLGDSKLIF.

This clone was found a few times. A far larger clone is a single base away, which makes a read error likely. The J gene is TRDJ1, the V gene TRDV1; 8 nucleotides align to TRDD2. Germline V gene lookup returns CDR1 TSWWSYY and CDR2 QGS. There are 21 residues in the CDR3. V dropped 3 bases and J dropped 0; count of bases not matched to a gene: 21. The CDR3 here is CALGDWPSYHRLTEYTDKLIF. The CDR3 bases are TGTGCTCTTGGGGACTGGCCTTCCTATCATCGTCTGACGGAGTACACCGATAAACTCATCTTT.

This clone was counted only a few times. It may be a read error: a sequence one base away is much more abundant. V is TRDV1 and J is TRDJ1, with D possibly TRDD3 on 5 matching bases. The germline V gene has CDR1 TSWWSYY and CDR2 QGS. Deletions cut 1 base from V and 0 bases from J, with 21 bases between. The CDR3 is made up of 19 amino acids. The CDR3 loop reads CALGERELWEILDTDKLIF. CDR3 bases: TGTGCTCTTGGGGAACGGGAATTGTGGGAGATACTGGACACCGATAAACTCATCTTT.

In this sample, this clone is medium-sized (0.01 to 0.1%). The gene calls are TRDV1 and TRDJ1; 9 bases match TRDD3. CDR1 and CDR2 from the germline V gene are TSWWSYY and QGS. Trimming at V came to 1 base and at J to 0 bases, leaving 27 bases not matched to a gene. This CDR3 has 24 residues. The CDR3 coding sequence is TGTGCTCTTGGGGAACCCCCTCCTGAACCTTATGTACTGGGGGAGACAGAGTACACCGATAAACTCATCTTT. Its protein product is CALGEPPPEPYVLGETEYTDKLIF.

This clone was detected only a few times. For this DNA, TCRdb reports the protein of a much larger clone, which diverges at residue 12, most likely from a read error; the protein presented here is translated directly from the DNA. This rearrangement joins TRAV29/DV5 to TRDJ1; 8 nucleotides match TRDD3. The germline V gene has CDR1 NSMFDY and CDR2 ISSIKDK. This CDR3 has 15 residues. The ends lost 0 bases at V and 9 bases at J; junction bases unmatched: 13. CDR3 nucleotides: TGTGCAGCAAGCGCGACGGGGGGGATAAGAGATGAACTCATCTTT. Residues: CAASATGGIRDELIF.

This clone was picked up a small number of times. One base away lies a much larger clone, so this may be a sequencing read error. The sample has other DNA sequences that encode this CDR3 too. J is TRDJ3 and V is TRDV1, with 12 bases that match TRDD3. The CDR3 sequence is 20 residues long. Germline CDR1 is TSWWSYY and CDR2 is QGS. The chain's CDR3 is CALGVDLLGDTAWDTRQMFF. The DNA of the CDR3 is TGTGCGCTTGGGGTGGATTTACTGGGGGATACAGCCTGGGACACCCGACAGATGTTTTTC.

This clone was counted a few times. A read error may explain this, as a much larger clone is one base away. The V call is TRDV2, the J call TRDJ1; D remains ambiguous. Germline V gene data show CDR1 as GEAIGNYY and CDR2 as EKD. The CDR3 totals 19 residues. CDR3 nucleotides: TGTGCCTGTGACACCGCTCCCGTTGGGCGTGATAAGCACACCGATAAACCCATCTTT. Protein sequence: CACDTAPVGRDKHTDKPIF.

By its share, this clone is medium-sized. The chain joins TRDV1 to TRDJ1; D is perhaps TRDD3 (5 bases). The CDR3 loop spans 14 amino acids. With 5 bases removed from V and 0 bases from J, the gap between germline ends came to 10 bases. From germline, CDR1 is TSWWSYY and CDR2 QGS. The CDR3 DNA reads TGTGCTCTTGGGCAAGGGGGGGACACCGATAAACTCATCTTT. It encodes CALGQGGDTDKLIF.